One sample yielded the 32 T cell receptor beta chains listed below, sequenced in a study of blood T cell repertoires in COVID-19. The method was immunoSEQ multiplex PCR; TCRdb's version includes in-frame clones alone and lacks a portion of them. The table lists under 200,000 clones, around 80% of them singletons. Sequencing was carried out using peripheral blood. The receptors stem from a woman in her seventies with COVID-19, enrolled during active disease.

This chain joins TRBV9 and TRBJ1-4; D not certain. Trimming left V 4 bases short and J 0 bases short, with 13 bases between. CDR1 and CDR2 (germline): SGDLS, YYNGEE. The CDR3 is made up of 16 amino acids. The DNA for the CDR3 is TGTGCCAGCAGCCCCCTCCCCGGGGCAACTAATGAAAAACTGTTTTTT. Translating gives CASSPLPGATNEKLFF.

The chain uses TRBV19 and TRBJ2-1; possibly TRBD2 for D (6 bases). Germline CDR1 reads LNHDA; CDR2 reads SQIVND (reference sequence). Trimming took off 5 bases at V and 6 bases at J, with 17 bases between the two ends. The CDR3 totals 15 residues. CDR3 nucleotides: TGTGCCAGTAGTTCCCCCCGGGCGGGGCCCAATGAGCAGTTCTTC. This codes for CASSSPRAGPNEQFF.

The chain uses TRBV28 and TRBJ2-7, with D perhaps TRBD2 (6 bases). Germline V gives CDR1 MDHEN, CDR2 SYDVKM. There are 17 residues in the CDR3. Trimming shortened V by 8 bases and J by 0 bases, and 23 bases separated the two germline ends. CDR3 in amino acids: CASADIMGGASSYEQYF. CDR3 DNA sequence: TGTGCCAGCGCTGACATAATGGGGGGAGCCAGCTCCTACGAGCAGTACTTC.

This clone was counted a few times. The chain is built from TRBV5-1 and TRBJ1-2, with 8 bases identical to TRBD1. The ends lost 4 bases at V and 4 bases at J; junction bases unmatched: 6. CDR3 length: 14 amino acids. The germline gives CDR1 SGHRS, CDR2 YFSETQ. For the CDR3, the DNA is TGCGCCAGCAGCCCCGGACAGGGACCCTATGGCTACACCTTC. Translation: CASSPGQGPYGYTF.

V usage is TRBV11-2 and J usage is TRBJ1-2; no clear D. The CDR3 length is 19 residues. V dropped 1 base and J dropped 0 bases, with 21 bases sitting between them. Looked up from germline, CDR1 is SGHAT and CDR2 is FQNNGV. The CDR3 bases are TGTGCCAGCAGCTTAGGAGACGGCAGGAAACGAATTTCTAACTATGGCTACACCTTC. Its translation is CASSLGDGRKRISNYGYTF.

CDR3 region: CASIRGGHGTEAFF. CDR3 nucleotide sequence: TGTGCCAGCATCCGGGGGGGTCACGGCACTGAAGCTTTCTTT. The chain links TRBV5-5 to TRBJ1-1; possible D gene TRBD1, 5 bases. The V end lost 6 bases, the J end lost 4 bases, and 16 bases lay between the germline ends. Germline values: CDR1 SGHKS, CDR2 YYEKEE (reference sequence). CDR3 length equals 14 residues.

This chain uses TRBV30 with TRBJ1-2; 7 nucleotides agree with TRBD1. The CDR3 extends over 15 amino acids. Germline CDR1 is GTSNPN and CDR2 is SVGIG (reference sequence). Trimming cost V 4 bases and J 4 bases; bases outside gene matches: 12. The CDR3 bases are TGTGCCTGGACACAAGTGACAGGGTCGAGCTATGGCTACACCTTC. Translating it yields CAWTQVTGSSYGYTF. The full variable domain, in which reference TRBV30 and TRBJ1-2 provide the parts outside the CDR3, is SQTIHQWPATLVQPVGSPLSLECTVEGTSNPNLYWYRQAAGRGLQLLFYSVGIGQISSEVPQNLSASRPQDRQFILSSKKLLLSDSGFYLCAWTQVTGSSYGYTFGSGTRLTVV.

The rearrangement links TRBV5-4 to TRBJ2-3; 10 nucleotides agree with TRBD2. This CDR3 spans 15 amino acids. Germline V gives CDR1 SGHNT, CDR2 YYREEE (reference sequence). The junction had 6 bases not matched to a gene; V was cut back by 5 bases and J by 3 bases. CDR3 amino acids: CASRLGTSETDTQYF. Here the CDR3 DNA reads TGTGCCAGCAGACTGGGGACTAGCGAAACAGATACGCAGTATTTT.

The V gene is TRBV5-5, the J gene TRBJ1-5; TRBD1 aligns across 7 bases. There are 15 residues in the CDR3. Losses at the gene ends were 3 bases for V and 2 bases for J; bases not matched to a gene: 5. CDR1 and CDR2 from the germline V gene are SGHKS and YYEKEE (reference sequence). Here the CDR3 DNA reads TGTGCCAGCAGCTCCACAACAGGGGGCAATCAGCCCCAGCATTTT. This translates into CASSSTTGGNQPQHF.

The chain is built from TRBV6-2 or TRBV6-3 and TRBJ2-1, with 14 bases identical to TRBD2. Germline CDR1 MNHEY, CDR2 SVGEGT. Trimming removed 5 bases from V and 7 bases from J; junction bases left unmatched: 7. This CDR3 spans 16 amino acids. This CDR3 is CASSNPGLAGVNEQFF. As DNA, the CDR3 is TGTGCCAGCAGTAACCCGGGACTAGCGGGAGTTAATGAGCAGTTCTTC.

This rearrangement joins TRBV12-5 to TRBJ1-2; 9 bases map to TRBD1. V trimming: 2 bases; J trimming: 8 bases; junction bases outside the gene matches: 15. Germline V CDR1 and CDR2: LGHNT, FRNRAP. The CDR3 length is 17 residues. The CDR3 DNA sequence: TGTGCTAGTGGTTTGTACCAGATCCGGGACAGGGAGAGGGGCTACACCTTC. This sequence encodes CASGLYQIRDRERGYTF.

This clone showed up just a few times. The chain is built from TRBV19 and TRBJ2-7, with 8 bases matching TRBD1. The V gene's germline CDR1 is LNHDA and CDR2 SQIVND (reference sequence). The CDR3 runs 15 residues. V shed 2 bases and J 5 bases; nucleotides not matched to a gene: 8. CDR3 DNA: TGTGCCAGTAGTATATCGACAGGGGAATGGGACGAGCAGTACTTC. Translated, it gives CASSISTGEWDEQYF. The full variable domain, its missing parts supplied by reference TRBV19 and TRBJ2-7, is DGGITQSPKYLFRKEGQNVTLSCEQNLNHDAMYWYRQDPGQGLRLIYYSQIVNDFQKGDIAEGYSVSREKKESFPLTVTSAQKNPTAFYLCASSISTGEWDEQYFGPGTRLTVT.

The chain links TRBV28 to TRBJ1-2; 7 bases match TRBD1. Germline V gives CDR1 MDHEN, CDR2 SYDVKM. This CDR3 has 12 residues. Trimming removed 8 bases from V and 8 bases from J; junction bases left unmatched: 8. As DNA, the CDR3 is TGTGCCAGCGACGGACAGGCAGAGGGCTACACCTTC. Translation: CASDGQAEGYTF.

The count of this clone is one. The V gene is TRBV29-1, the J gene TRBJ1-1, with D possibly matching TRBD1 (5 bases). V shed 5 bases and J shed 3 bases, with 16 bases lying between them. Germline V gene data show CDR1 as SQVTM and CDR2 as ANQGSEA. This CDR3 is 14 amino acids long. This CDR3 reads CSVPRGAGDTEAFF. CDR3 nucleotide sequence: TGCAGCGTTCCCCGTGGGGCGGGGGACACTGAAGCTTTCTTT.

This clone came up once. The rearrangement uses TRBV6-5 and TRBJ1-6; 8 nucleotides match TRBD1. Germline V CDR1 and CDR2: MNHEY, SVGAGI. V trimming: 5 bases; J trimming: 9 bases; junction bases outside the gene matches: 9. The CDR3 sequence is 15 residues long. The CDR3 region is CASSISRDRSSPLHF. In DNA form, the CDR3 reads TGTGCCAGCAGTATTAGCCGGGACAGGTCTTCACCCCTCCACTTT.

The chain is built from TRBV9 and TRBJ2-1, with TRBD2 identical over 8 bases. CDR1 is SGDLS and CDR2 is YYNGEE in the germline V gene. The CDR3 length is 14 residues. The J segment lost 9 bases and the V segment lost 4 bases, leaving 9 bases of the junction unmatched. The CDR3 spells CASSLGLAVSEQFF. The CDR3 nucleotides read TGTGCCAGCAGCTTAGGACTAGCTGTAAGTGAGCAGTTCTTC. Variable domain in full (rest from reference TRBV9 and TRBJ2-1): DSGVTQTPKHLITATGQRVTLRCSPRSGDLSVYWYQQSLDQGLQFLIQYYNGEERAKGNILERFSAQQFPDLHSELNLSSLELGDSALYFCASSLGLAVSEQFFGPGTRLTVL.

The chain carries TRBV5-8 and TRBJ2-7, with 8 bases fitting TRBD1. Germline CDR1 SGHTS, CDR2 YDEGEE. The ends lost 2 bases at V and 3 bases at J; junction bases unmatched: 7. The CDR3 spans 15 residues. Here the CDR3 DNA reads TGTGCCAGCAGCTTAGGACAGGGATGGAGCTACGAGCAGTACTTC. The encoded protein is CASSLGQGWSYEQYF. Full variable domain (remainder filled in from reference TRBV5-8 and TRBJ2-7): EAGVTQSPTHLIKTRGQQATLRCSPISGHTSVYWYQQALGLGLQFLLWYDEGEERNRGNFPPRFSGRQFPNYSSELNVNALELEDSALYLCASSLGQGWSYEQYFGPGTRLTVT.

A remark on this clone: Other DNA sequences from this sample encode an identical CDR3 as well. The chain couples TRBV28 to TRBJ1-2, with unresolved D. Trimming removed 3 bases from V and 2 bases from J, with 7 bases in between. From germline, CDR1 is MDHEN and CDR2 SYDVKM. The CDR3 runs to 13 residues. DNA of the CDR3: TGTGCCAGCAGTTTGACGGGGAACTATGGCTACACCTTC. The encoded protein is CASSLTGNYGYTF.

The CDR3, as DNA: TGTGCCAGCAGTTTCCAGGGAGGTGGGGAAAAACTGTTTTTT. Its translation is CASSFQGGGEKLFF. The chain employs TRBV27 and TRBJ1-4; tentative D call: TRBD1 (5 bases). Germline CDR1 reads MNHEY; CDR2 reads SMNVEV (reference sequence). V dropped 3 bases and J dropped 8 bases, with 13 bases sitting between them. CDR3 length: 14 residues.

The chain has TRBV7-2 and TRBJ1-4; tentative D call: TRBD1 (6 bases). Trimming pared 3 bases from V and 8 bases from J, leaving 19 bases between. The germline V gene has CDR1 SGHTA and CDR2 FQGNSA. The CDR3 loop spans 16 amino acids. The CDR3 region is CASSLREGTLREKLFF. CDR3 DNA: TGTGCCAGCAGCTTGAGGGAAGGGACATTAAGGGAAAAACTGTTTTTT.

The count of this clone is one. This chain links TRBV6-4 with TRBJ2-3, with D possibly matching TRBD1 (6 bases). CDR3 length: 14 residues. Trimming removed 5 bases at V and 5 bases at J, with 14 bases between. Germline CDR1 and CDR2: MRHNA and SNTAGT. CDR3 protein: CASSSDRNGDTQYF. CDR3 bases: TGTGCCAGCAGTTCGGACAGAAACGGAGATACGCAGTATTTT.

The chain is built from TRBV9 and TRBJ1-1, with a weak D call TRBD1 (5 bases). CDR1 and CDR2 (germline): SGDLS, YYNGEE. The CDR3 spans 14 residues. V lost 0 bases and J 0 bases, leaving 6 bases between the germline ends. The CDR3 loop is CASSVGGVNTEAFF. The CDR3, as DNA: TGTGCCAGCAGCGTAGGGGGGGTGAACACTGAAGCTTTCTTT.

The V call is TRBV12-3 or TRBV12-4, the J call TRBJ2-3; D gene ambiguous. CDR3 length: 11 residues. Trimming took 2 bases from V and 7 from J, leaving 4 bases between them. For the CDR3, the DNA is TGTGCCAGCAGTTTATCGTATACGCAGTATTTT. It is translated as CASSLSYTQYF.

The chain links TRBV6-6 to TRBJ1-6; D unresolved. CDR1 MNHNY and CDR2 SVGAGI come from the germline V gene (reference sequence). V lost 2 bases to trimming and J lost 10 bases, with 18 bases between them. The CDR3 contains 16 residues. CDR3 DNA: TGTGCCAGCAGTTACAAACGAGGGAGGGTAACATCACCCCTCCACTTT. This translates into CASSYKRGRVTSPLHF.

The chain has TRBV10-3 and TRBJ1-5; D is ambiguous. The V gene lost 4 bases and the J gene lost 0 bases, with 4 bases spanning the gap. Germline V gene data show CDR1 as ENHRY and CDR2 as SYGVKD. CDR3 length: 13 amino acids. CDR3 DNA sequence: TGTGCCATCAGTGCAGATAGCAATCAGCCCCAGCATTTT. Translating gives CAISADSNQPQHF.

This chain joins TRBV4-2 and TRBJ2-3; unclear D gene. From germline, CDR1 is LGHNA and CDR2 YNFKEQ. This CDR3 is built from 15 residues. V was cut by 1 base and J by 2 bases, with 10 bases left in between. This CDR3 reads CASSQVSTITDTQYF. The CDR3 DNA is TGTGCCAGCAGCCAAGTGTCAACAATCACAGATACGCAGTATTTT.

This chain links TRBV19 with TRBJ1-5; the D is unclear. V lost 5 bases and J lost 3, with 11 bases in between. The CDR3 has 14 amino acids. Germline values: CDR1 LNHDA, CDR2 SQIVND (reference sequence). The CDR3 region is CASSLSLSNQPQHF. As DNA, the CDR3 is TGTGCCAGTAGTCTCTCTCTTTCCAATCAGCCCCAGCATTTT.

V gene TRBV7-3 combines with J gene TRBJ1-1; TRBD1 might be the D (6 bases). The V gene's germline CDR1 is SGHTA and CDR2 FQGTGA. CDR3 length equals 15 residues. Trimming took off 0 bases at V and 3 bases at J, with 11 bases between the two ends. CDR3 DNA: TGTGCCAGCAGCTTAACCCCCAGGGGAGACACTGAAGCTTTCTTT. Translated, it gives CASSLTPRGDTEAFF.

This chain joins TRBV5-1 and TRBJ2-5, with D tentatively TRBD1 (5 bases). V was cut by 1 base and J by 5 bases, with 12 bases left in between. This CDR3 is 14 amino acids long. In germline, CDR1 is SGHRS, CDR2 YFSETQ. CDR3 nucleotide sequence: TGCGCCAGCAGCTTGTTTCCAGGGTGGGAGACCCAGTACTTC. Protein: CASSLFPGWETQYF.

The chain combines TRBV7-8 with TRBJ2-7; a possible D gene is TRBD2 (5 bases). V dropped 3 bases and J dropped 2 bases, with 8 bases sitting between them. CDR3 length: 13 residues. Per germline, CDR1 SGHVS and CDR2 FQNEAQ. The CDR3 DNA sequence: TGTGCCAGCAGCTTCCCCGGGGCCTACGAGCAGTACGTC. Protein product: CASSFPGAYEQYV.

V usage is TRBV6-5 and J usage is TRBJ2-1, with D possibly being TRBD1 (6 bases). V was pared by 5 bases and J by 10 bases, with 15 bases between. Germline CDR1 and CDR2: MNHEY and SVGAGI. The CDR3 has 13 residues. The CDR3 protein is CASSRARGGEQFF. DNA for the CDR3: TGTGCCAGCAGTAGGGCCAGGGGTGGCGAGCAGTTCTTC.

V gene TRBV19 combines with J gene TRBJ1-1; 7 positions match TRBD1. The ends lost 7 bases at V and 0 bases at J; junction bases unmatched: 5. CDR1 is LNHDA, CDR2 SQIVND, per germline (reference sequence). The length of the CDR3 is 14 residues. In DNA, the CDR3 is TGTGCCAGTACATCCGACAGGGTGAACACTGAAGCTTTCTTT. It encodes CASTSDRVNTEAFF.